The 19 T cell receptor beta chains given below trace back to one sample, sequenced in a study of T cells in Graves' hyperthyroidism and ophthalmopathy. RNA transcripts yielded amplified TCR beta CDR3 regions. Initially, a first-round RT-PCR of the TCR CDR3 employed the HTBI primer set. Via MiXCR, TCRdb re-called the multiplex PCR reads, giving one row per CDR3 protein. The profile shows 400,000 to 500,000 distinct CDR3 sequences, approximately 15% of them singletons. The material sequenced was blood. These receptor sequences come from a woman in her late teens or twenties with Graves' hyperthyroidism.

There are many counts of this clonotype. This chain links TRBV12-3 or TRBV12-4 with TRBJ2-1; D gene ambiguous. Trimming cost V 5 bases and J 2 bases, with 10 bases left between them. The CDR3 length is 14 residues. CDR3 sequence: CASSLSTAYNEQFF. CDR3 sequence (DNA): TGTGCCAGCAGTCTCTCGACTGCCTACAATGAGCAGTTCTTC.

This clonotype was picked up many times. The rearrangement uses TRBV27 and TRBJ1-1; D is uncertain. Trimming took 5 bases from V and 4 from J, leaving 11 bases between them. Germline assignment: CDR1 MNHEY and CDR2 SMNVEV (reference sequence). CDR3 length equals 13 residues. The CDR3 region has the DNA TGTGCCAGCAGTCCCGACATGTCCACTGAAGCTTTCTTT. Translation gives CASSPDMSTEAFF.

This clonotype was counted ten times or more. This chain joins TRBV13 and TRBJ2-1, with 7 bases that match TRBD2. V lost 5 bases to trimming and J lost 4 bases; unmatched junction nucleotides: 5. The germline CDR1 and CDR2 sequences are PRHDT and FYEKMQ (reference sequence). This CDR3 has 14 amino acids. CDR3 sequence (DNA): TGTGCCAGCAGCGACAAGCGGGAATACAATGAGCAGTTCTTC. The encoded protein is CASSDKREYNEQFF.

This chain uses TRBV28 with TRBJ1-6; D remains ambiguous. The CDR3 extends over 15 amino acids. CDR1 is MDHEN, CDR2 SYDVKM, per germline. Trimming stripped 6 bases from V and 7 bases from J, with 16 bases between. CDR3 residues: CASSEVGRGNSPLHF. Here the CDR3 DNA reads TGTGCCAGCAGCGAAGTGGGGAGAGGGAATTCACCCCTCCACTTT.

The table lists this clonotype with many counts. The rearrangement uses TRBV12-3 or TRBV12-4 and TRBJ1-1; D possibly corresponds to TRBD1 (5 bases). Trimming shortened V by 6 bases and J by 10 bases, and 12 bases separated the two germline ends. This CDR3 contains 11 residues. Written as DNA, the CDR3 is TGTGCCAGCAGGCTAGGGGCAGCAGCTTTCTTT. Residues: CASRLGAAAFF.

In this sample, this clonotype turned up many times. V usage is TRBV13 and J usage is TRBJ1-4; D remains ambiguous. This CDR3 comprises 12 residues. V was clipped by 3 bases and J by 8 bases, with 7 bases between them. Per germline, CDR1 PRHDT and CDR2 FYEKMQ (reference sequence). CDR3 bases: TGTGCCAGCAGCTTCGGGAGAGAAAAACTGTTTTTT. Its translation is CASSFGREKLFF.

The chain combines TRBV19 with TRBJ1-1; D is perhaps TRBD1 (6 bases). CDR3 length: 15 amino acids. The germline gives CDR1 LNHDA, CDR2 SQIVND (reference sequence). V was trimmed by 1 base and J by 4 bases, leaving 13 bases between them. CDR3: CASSIVRGGGTEAFF. The CDR3 nucleotides read TGTGCCAGTAGTATAGTCAGGGGAGGGGGCACTGAAGCTTTCTTT.

About this clonotype: Just one base apart from a much larger clone, this may be a read error. The V call is TRBV20-1, the J call TRBJ2-3; D is perhaps TRBD2 (6 bases). Germline CDR1 DFQATT, CDR2 SNEGSKA (reference sequence). The CDR3 is 15 residues long. In DNA form, the CDR3 reads TGCAGTGCTGAGGCTAGCGACCCCAGCACAGATGCGCAGTATTTT. Its protein is CSAEASDPSTDAQYF.

This clonotype showed up just once. A read error may explain this, as a much larger clone is one base away. The J gene is TRBJ2-1, the V gene TRBV7-9, with 13 bases matching TRBD2. CDR3 length: 20 amino acids. CDR1 SEHNR and CDR2 FQNEAQ come from the germline V gene (reference sequence). CDR3 nucleotide sequence: TGTGCCAGCAGCTCCTACAGACTAGCGGGAGGACAACCCAAGGGCAATGAGCGGTTCTTC. It codes for CASSSYRLAGGQPKGNERFF.

This clonotype came up many times. The rearrangement links TRBV12-3 or TRBV12-4 to TRBJ1-1; D is perhaps TRBD1 (5 bases). The CDR3 runs 14 residues. Trimming removed 6 bases at V and 5 bases at J, with 16 bases between. The CDR3 loop reads CASRNRDLPTEAFF. CDR3 DNA sequence: TGTGCCAGCAGAAACCGGGACCTTCCTACTGAAGCTTTCTTT.

This clonotype was counted at least ten times. The chain uses TRBV6-5 and TRBJ2-5; the D gene could be TRBD1 or TRBD2 (6 bases each). Per germline, CDR1 MNHEY and CDR2 SVGAGI. The germline V and J ends were trimmed by 0 bases and 4 bases, with 9 bases remaining between them. The CDR3 has 14 amino acids. The CDR3 is CASSYSGGPETQYF. CDR3 bases: TGTGCCAGCAGTTACTCGGGGGGCCCAGAGACCCAGTACTTC.

There are many counts of this clonotype. V and J are TRBV12-3 or TRBV12-4 and TRBJ2-5; 9 bases agree with TRBD2. The CDR3 sequence is 15 residues long. V was clipped by 3 bases and J by 5 bases; unmatched bases: 7. The CDR3 region is CASSFNSGSVETQYF. In DNA form, the CDR3 reads TGTGCCAGCAGTTTTAATAGCGGGAGTGTGGAGACCCAGTACTTC.

CDR3 sequence reads: CASSPRRDRGTNEQFF. The CDR3 DNA sequence: TGCGCCAGCAGCCCAAGGAGGGACAGGGGCACCAATGAGCAGTTCTTC. The J gene is TRBJ2-1, the V gene TRBV5-1; TRBD1 agrees at 10 bases. This CDR3 is built from 16 residues. V lost 4 bases to trimming and J lost 6 bases; unmatched junction nucleotides: 10. Germline CDR1 SGHRS, CDR2 YFSETQ. The variable domain in full, with the rest retrieved from reference TRBV5-1 and TRBJ2-1, is KAGVTQTPRYLIKTRGQQVTLSCSPISGHRSVSWYQQTPGQGLQFLFEYFSETQRNKGNFPGRFSGRQFSNSRSEMNVSTLELGDSALYLCASSPRRDRGTNEQFFGPGTRLTVL.

This clonotype was seen only a few times. J is TRBJ1-2 and V is TRBV11-2; 9 positions agree with TRBD1. The V gene's germline CDR1 is SGHAT and CDR2 FQNNGV. V gave up 4 bases and J gave up 6 bases; unmatched junction bases: 12. The CDR3 has 16 residues. CDR3 sequence: CASSSVRGQGTHGYTF. As DNA, the CDR3 is TGTGCCAGCAGCTCGGTACGGGGACAGGGAACCCATGGCTACACCTTC. Based on the CDR3 plus reference TRBV11-2 and TRBJ1-2, the full variable domain is EAGVAQSPRYKIIEKRQSVAFWCNPISGHATLYWYQQILGQGPKLLIQFQNNGVVDDSQLPKDRFSAERLKGVDSTLKIQPAKLEDSAVYLCASSSVRGQGTHGYTFGSGTRLTVV.

In its sample, this clonotype was seen many times. Written as DNA, the CDR3 is TGTGCCAGTAGTATCTCAGAGAACACTGAAGCTTTCTTT. It translates to CASSISENTEAFF. The rearrangement links TRBV19 to TRBJ1-1; unclear D gene. This CDR3 has 13 residues. V was shortened by 3 bases and J by 1 base, with 6 bases between the two germline ends. Looked up from germline, CDR1 is LNHDA and CDR2 is SQIVND (reference sequence).

At least ten counts were recorded for this clonotype. The J gene is TRBJ1-1, the V gene TRBV12-3 or TRBV12-4; the D gene is possibly TRBD1 (5 bases). This CDR3 has 12 residues. V gave up 4 bases and J gave up 7 bases, with 10 bases separating them. The CDR3 loop reads CASSSDTVEAFF. CDR3 sequence (DNA): TGTGCCAGCAGTTCGGACACGGTTGAAGCTTTCTTT.

This clonotype occurred a few times. The CDR3 DNA sequence: TGTGCCAGCAGCTTGGAATGGGGGTCGGTTGAAGCTTTCTTT. Translating gives CASSLEWGSVEAFF. This chain connects TRBV5-5 to TRBJ1-1; D perhaps matches TRBD1 (5 bases). The CDR3 runs to 14 residues. Germline-derived CDR1 and CDR2 are SGHKS and YYEKEE (reference sequence). The V end was cut by 0 bases, the J end by 7 bases, with 13 bases between.

As to this clonotype: A junction end diverges from the germline sequence, so it may reflect a read error. V and J are TRBV7-9 and TRBJ1-1; D might be TRBD1 (6 bases). This CDR3 region has 16 residues. In germline, CDR1 is SEHNR, CDR2 FQNEAQ (reference sequence). The CDR3 protein is CACSLVRGAVNTEAFF. For the CDR3, the DNA is TGTGCCTGCAGCTTAGTTCGGGGGGCGGTGAACACTGAAGCTTTCTTT.

The chain recombines TRBV20-1 with TRBJ2-2, with D perhaps matching TRBD2 (5 bases). V lost 6 bases and J lost 1, with 15 bases in between. The CDR3 loop spans 15 amino acids. CDR1 and CDR2 (germline): DFQATT, SNEGSKA (reference sequence). The CDR3: CSAPVGDLNTGELFF. In DNA, the CDR3 is TGCAGTGCCCCGGTCGGGGATTTGAACACCGGGGAGCTGTTTTTT.